These 23 T cell receptor beta chains were all obtained from the same sample, sequenced in a study of response to subunit inactivated influenza vaccine. MiXCR was run by TCRdb on the RT-PCR reads, yielding one entry per CDR3 protein. The profile shows about 700,000 distinct CDR3 sequences, around 13% of them singletons. The source material was PBMCs from blood, sampled less than 15 days before vaccination. Source of these receptors: a man aged 50-60 years who received an inactivated influenza vaccine.

This clonotype occurred many times. The J gene is TRBJ2-1, the V gene TRBV29-1; D ambiguous. The V gene's germline CDR1 is SQVTM and CDR2 ANQGSEA. The CDR3 consists of 14 residues. Trimming took 3 bases from V and 7 from J, leaving 16 bases between them. DNA of the CDR3: TGCAGCGTTGAGAGATCGGTTGGGTTTAATGAGCAGTTCTTC. Its translation: CSVERSVGFNEQFF.

This clonotype was recorded many times. This sequence joins TRBV5-1 and TRBJ2-7, with 10 bases lining up with TRBD1. This CDR3 contains 15 residues. V lost 1 base and J lost 3; bases outside the gene matches: 4. CDR1 and CDR2 (germline): SGHRS, YFSETQ. The CDR3 is CASSLFGQGDYEQYF. The CDR3 nucleotides are TGCGCCAGCAGCTTGTTTGGACAGGGGGACTACGAGCAGTACTTC.

The table lists this clonotype with a few counts. The CDR3 sequence: CASSLMDPGFPEAFF. CDR3 DNA sequence: TGCGCCAGCAGCTTGATGGATCCGGGATTTCCTGAAGCTTTCTTT. The chain employs TRBV5-1 and TRBJ1-1; the D is unclear. Germline-derived CDR1 and CDR2 are SGHRS and YFSETQ. The CDR3 contains 15 residues. The germline V and J ends were trimmed by 1 base and 6 bases, with 16 bases remaining between them.

This clonotype has more than one count but fewer than ten. The gene calls are TRBV9 and TRBJ2-1; 14 bases align to TRBD2. The ends lost 4 bases at V and 5 bases at J; junction bases unmatched: 8. The CDR3 covers 17 residues. Germline assignment: CDR1 SGDLS and CDR2 YYNGEE. Here the CDR3 DNA reads TGTGCCAGCAGCCCTAGACTAGCGGGGGGGCTCAACAATGAGCAGTTCTTC. It encodes CASSPRLAGGLNNEQFF.

This chain uses TRBV4-2 with TRBJ2-1; 9 bases are shared with TRBD1. The ends lost 4 bases at V and 15 bases at J; junction bases unmatched: 7. CDR1 and CDR2 (germline): LGHNA, YNFKEQ. The length of the CDR3 is 12 residues. The CDR3 region has the DNA TGTGCCAGCAGCCTTGGGACAGGGAGTCCGTTCTTC. Residues: CASSLGTGSPFF.

This clonotype was observed many times. The chain links TRBV25-1 to TRBJ1-6; unclear D gene. Trimming took off 3 bases at V and 7 bases at J, with 10 bases between the two ends. This CDR3 has 14 residues. Per germline, CDR1 MGHDK and CDR2 SYGVNS. This CDR3 is CASSDAGINSPLHF. DNA of the CDR3: TGTGCCAGCAGTGACGCTGGGATCAATTCACCCCTCCACTTT.

There are a few counts of this clonotype. The rearrangement links TRBV5-4 to TRBJ2-6; weak D call: TRBD1 (5 bases). V lost 1 base, J lost 0 bases, and 8 bases lay in between. The CDR3 spans 16 residues. The germline V gene encodes CDR1 SGHNT and CDR2 YYREEE (reference sequence). The DNA of the CDR3 is TGTGCCAGCAGCTTGAACCAGGGCTCTGGGGCCAACGTCCTGACTTTC. Amino acid sequence: CASSLNQGSGANVLTF.

A few counts support this clonotype. The V gene is TRBV15, the J gene TRBJ2-3; 11 bases line up with TRBD2. Losses at the gene ends were 6 bases for V and 4 bases for J; bases not matched to a gene: 12. CDR1 is LNHNV and CDR2 is YYDKDF in the germline V gene (reference sequence). The CDR3 covers 17 residues. The CDR3 protein is CATRRYGGLAVADTQYF. The CDR3, as DNA: TGTGCCACCAGGAGATACGGGGGACTAGCGGTAGCAGATACGCAGTATTTT.

This clonotype has ten or more counts. The gene calls are TRBV27 and TRBJ1-6; D ambiguous. The CDR3 totals 15 residues. The germline V gene has CDR1 MNHEY and CDR2 SMNVEV (reference sequence). V lost 5 bases and J 4 bases, leaving 12 bases between the germline ends. The CDR3 spells CASSLGQIYNSPLHF. As DNA, the CDR3 is TGTGCCAGCAGTCTGGGCCAGATTTATAATTCACCCCTCCACTTT.

This clonotype was seen at least ten times. The chain combines TRBV5-1 with TRBJ2-7, with 13 bases identical to TRBD2. Germline CDR1 SGHRS, CDR2 YFSETQ. Losses at the gene ends were 6 bases for V and 6 bases for J; bases not matched to a gene: 12. CDR3 size: 16 residues. The CDR3 DNA follows: TGCGCCAGCACCCCCAACGGACTAGCGGGAGCTAGCGAGCAGTACTTC. Amino acids: CASTPNGLAGASEQYF.

Many counts were recorded for this clonotype. The V call is TRBV7-2, the J call TRBJ2-1; 7 bases fit TRBD1. CDR3 length equals 15 residues. CDR1 is SGHTA, CDR2 FQGNSA, per germline. With V trimmed by 5 bases and J by 4 bases, 8 bases remained unmatched. CDR3 residues: CASSQPGQIYNEQFF. The CDR3 DNA follows: TGTGCCAGCAGCCAACCGGGACAGATTTACAATGAGCAGTTCTTC.

This clonotype came up a few times. The chain has TRBV5-1 and TRBJ2-5; no clear D gene. Germline V gives CDR1 SGHRS, CDR2 YFSETQ. The CDR3 loop spans 13 amino acids. Trimming removed 6 bases at V and 1 base at J, with 10 bases between. DNA of the CDR3: TGCGCCAGCACCCCTGTGGGCCAAGAGACCCAGTACTTC. The encoded protein is CASTPVGQETQYF.

This clonotype was seen only a few times. The rearrangement joins TRBV7-3 to TRBJ2-1, with D perhaps being TRBD1 or TRBD2 (5 bases each). The V end was cut by 2 bases, the J end by 9 bases, with 17 bases between. CDR1 and CDR2 (germline): SGHTA, FQGTGA. The CDR3 runs 15 residues. The CDR3 sequence: CASSLGLAGASEQFF. The CDR3 DNA follows: TGTGCCAGCAGCTTAGGGCTAGCCGGGGCGAGTGAGCAGTTCTTC. Using reference TRBV7-3 and TRBJ2-1 for the parts outside the CDR3, the full variable domain is GAGVSQTPSNKVTEKGKYVELRCDPISGHTALYWYRQSLGQGPEFLIYFQGTGAADDSGLPNDRFFAVRPEGSVSTLKIQRTERGDSAVYLCASSLGLAGASEQFFGPGTRLTVL.

This clonotype was observed a handful of times. The rearrangement joins TRBV14 to TRBJ2-3; possible D gene TRBD1, 6 bases. This CDR3 is built from 16 residues. V lost 5 bases and J lost 0, with 15 bases in between. The germline gives CDR1 SGHDN, CDR2 FVKESK. CDR3 in DNA: TGTGCCAGCAGCATACAGGGCCATCGGAGCACAGATACGCAGTATTTT. Translated, it gives CASSIQGHRSTDTQYF.

The table lists this clonotype with a few counts. The rearrangement joins TRBV12-3 or TRBV12-4 to TRBJ2-6, with D perhaps matching TRBD1 (5 bases). V was cut by 5 bases and J by 3 bases, with 8 bases left in between. The CDR3 contains 14 residues. The CDR3 region is CASSRGFGANVLTF. The CDR3 DNA sequence: TGTGCCAGCAGTAGGGGTTTTGGGGCCAACGTCCTGACTTTC.

This clonotype has a handful of counts. This chain links TRBV5-4 with TRBJ2-5; 8 nucleotides agree with TRBD2. The CDR3 totals 15 residues. CDR1 SGHNT and CDR2 YYREEE come from the germline V gene (reference sequence). V lost 3 bases and J lost 2; bases outside the gene matches: 6. The CDR3 coding sequence is TGTGCCAGCAGCTATCTTAGCGGGGCTCAAGAGACCCAGTACTTC. This gives the protein CASSYLSGAQETQYF.

In its sample, this clonotype was seen a few times. The J gene is TRBJ2-7, the V gene TRBV7-9; TRBD1 matches 7 bases. Germline V gives CDR1 SEHNR, CDR2 FQNEAQ (reference sequence). V trimming: 3 bases; J trimming: 2 bases; junction bases outside the gene matches: 7. This CDR3 has 15 amino acids. This CDR3 reads CASSFRDSHTYEQYF. CDR3 in DNA: TGTGCCAGCAGCTTCCGGGACAGCCACACCTACGAGCAGTACTTC.

The genes are TRBV6-2 or TRBV6-3 and TRBJ2-2; 9 bases are shared with TRBD1. The CDR3 is made up of 17 amino acids. J lost 7 bases, V lost 7 bases, and 16 bases had no gene match. CDR1 and CDR2 from the germline V gene are MNHEY and SVGEGT. CDR3 amino acids: CASKTERNRGLGGELFF. In DNA form, the CDR3 reads TGTGCCAGCAAAACCGAGAGGAACAGGGGGCTGGGCGGGGAGCTGTTTTTT.

At least ten counts were recorded for this clonotype. The chain has TRBV7-8 and TRBJ2-1; D is ambiguous. V gave up 4 bases and J gave up 6 bases, with 10 bases separating them. The CDR3 contains 13 residues. Looked up from germline, CDR1 is SGHVS and CDR2 is FQNEAQ. In DNA form, the CDR3 reads TGTGCCAGCAGCTCAAGTGTCTCCAATGAGCAGTTCTTC. It encodes CASSSSVSNEQFF. The whole variable domain, filled in from reference TRBV7-8 and TRBJ2-1, reads GAGVSQSPRYKVAKRGQDVALRCDPISGHVSLFWYQQALGQGPEFLTYFQNEAQLDKSGLPSDRFFAERPEGSVSTLKIQRTQQEDSAVYLCASSSSVSNEQFFGPGTRLTVL.

This clonotype was observed a handful of times. The chain carries TRBV27 and TRBJ2-3; D is ambiguous. Trimming took off 5 bases at V and 2 bases at J, with 17 bases between the two ends. Germline CDR1 MNHEY, CDR2 SMNVEV (reference sequence). The CDR3 runs 16 residues. The CDR3: CASSPRALQATDTQYF. The CDR3 coding sequence is TGTGCCAGCAGTCCCCGGGCCCTCCAGGCCACAGATACGCAGTATTTT.

The CDR3 protein is CASSLAWTGGAGYGYTF. Written as DNA, the CDR3 is TGCGCCAGCAGCTTGGCTTGGACAGGGGGCGCTGGCTATGGCTACACCTTC. The J gene is TRBJ1-2, the V gene TRBV5-1; 11 bases fit TRBD1. There are 17 residues in the CDR3. Germline values: CDR1 SGHRS, CDR2 YFSETQ. The J segment lost 4 bases and the V segment lost 0 bases, leaving 8 bases of the junction unmatched.

This clonotype was seen at least ten times. The chain recombines TRBV5-1 with TRBJ2-3; D is perhaps TRBD1 (5 bases). The CDR3 runs 15 residues. Trimming stripped 0 bases from V and 2 bases from J, with 10 bases between. Germline values: CDR1 SGHRS, CDR2 YFSETQ. The CDR3 loop reads CASSLVDRDTDTQYF. In nucleotides, the CDR3 is TGCGCCAGCAGCTTGGTCGACAGAGACACAGATACGCAGTATTTT.

This clonotype has just a few counts. The genes are TRBV27 and TRBJ2-2; 7 bases are a match to TRBD1. This CDR3 comprises 14 residues. Germline loops: CDR1 MNHEY, CDR2 SMNVEV (reference sequence). V gave up 7 bases and J gave up 4 bases; unmatched junction bases: 6. The CDR3 here is CASTIDRATGELFF. The CDR3 nucleotides read TGTGCCAGCACCATAGACAGGGCCACCGGGGAGCTGTTTTTT.